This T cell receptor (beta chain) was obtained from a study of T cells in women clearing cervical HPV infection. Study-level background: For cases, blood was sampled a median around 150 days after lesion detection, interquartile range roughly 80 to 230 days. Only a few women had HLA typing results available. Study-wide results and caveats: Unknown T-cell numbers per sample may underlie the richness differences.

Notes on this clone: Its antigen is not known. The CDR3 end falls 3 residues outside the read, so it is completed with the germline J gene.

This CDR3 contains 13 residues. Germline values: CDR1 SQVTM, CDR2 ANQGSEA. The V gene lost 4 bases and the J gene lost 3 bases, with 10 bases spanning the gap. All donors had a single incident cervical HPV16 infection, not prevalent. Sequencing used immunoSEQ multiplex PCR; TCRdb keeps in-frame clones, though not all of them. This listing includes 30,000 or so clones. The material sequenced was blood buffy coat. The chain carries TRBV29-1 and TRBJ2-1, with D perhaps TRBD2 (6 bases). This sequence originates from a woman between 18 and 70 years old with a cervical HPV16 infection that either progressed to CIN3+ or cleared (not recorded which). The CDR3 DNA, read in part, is TGCAGCGTTGGACTAGATCTCTACAATGAG. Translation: CSVGLDLYNE. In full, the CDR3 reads CSVGLDLYNEQFF.